A single sample gave rise to the 25 T cell receptor beta chains below, sequenced in a study of graft-versus-host responses after intestinal transplantation. Libraries were prepared by immunoSEQ multiplex PCR; TCRdb keeps only in-frame clonotypes and omits some of them. This sample has about 97,000 clones, with 75% to 95% found just once. Sequenced material: PBMCs, taken around 68 weeks after intestinal transplant. All receptors derive from a human patient who received an intestinal transplant, so some T cells may come from the graft donor.

The chain carries TRBV7-9 and TRBJ1-1; D uncertain. The CDR3 extends over 11 amino acids. V gave up 9 bases and J gave up 0 bases, with 5 bases separating them. Looked up from germline, CDR1 is SEHNR and CDR2 is FQNEAQ (reference sequence). The CDR3 region is CASGLNTEAFF. DNA for the CDR3: TGTGCCAGTGGGTTGAACACTGAAGCTTTCTTT. The whole variable domain, filled in from reference TRBV7-9 and TRBJ1-1, reads DTGVSQNPRHKITKRGQNVTFRCDPISEHNRLYWYRQTLGQGPEFLTYFQNEAQLEKSRLLSDRFSAERPKGSFSTLEIQRTEQGDSAMYLCASGLNTEAFFGQGTRLTVV.

The chain carries TRBV7-3 and TRBJ2-3; D may match TRBD1 or TRBD2 (6 bases each). The V end was cut by 6 bases, the J end by 0 bases, with 13 bases between. The CDR3 covers 15 residues. Germline lookup yields CDR1 SGHTA and CDR2 FQGTGA. CDR3 in DNA: TGTGCCAGCAGAAAGGGGGGAGGAAGCACAGATACGCAGTATTTT. It is translated as CASRKGGGSTDTQYF.

This clone was seen a few times. V and J are TRBV7-2 and TRBJ1-6, with D possibly matching TRBD1 (5 bases). This CDR3 region has 16 residues. Trimming removed 5 bases at V and 8 bases at J, with 19 bases between. The V gene's germline CDR1 is SGHTA and CDR2 FQGNSA. The CDR3 sequence is CASSLLWGMADSPLHF. CDR3 DNA sequence: TGTGCCAGCAGCCTATTGTGGGGGATGGCCGATTCACCCCTCCACTTT.

This clone came up once. The chain employs TRBV6-6 and TRBJ1-1, with unresolved D. The V gene lost 5 bases and the J gene lost 0 bases, with 4 bases spanning the gap. Germline V gene data show CDR1 as MNHNY and CDR2 as SVGAGI (reference sequence). The CDR3 consists of 12 residues. Here the CDR3 DNA reads TGTGCCAGCAGTCCCCTGAACACTGAAGCTTTCTTT. Its translation: CASSPLNTEAFF.

The chain employs TRBV12-5 and TRBJ2-7; D is possibly TRBD1 (5 bases). The CDR3 is made up of 14 amino acids. The germline gives CDR1 LGHNT, CDR2 FRNRAP. Trimming pared 1 base from V and 2 bases from J, leaving 9 bases between. This chain's CDR3 is CASGLAQGTYEQYF. The CDR3 DNA reads as TGTGCTAGTGGTTTGGCCCAGGGTACCTACGAGCAGTACTTC.

The table lists this clone with a few counts. The chain employs TRBV9 and TRBJ1-5; no clear D. Per germline, CDR1 SGDLS and CDR2 YYNGEE. The length of the CDR3 is 15 residues. V lost 0 bases and J lost 4, with 11 bases in between. The CDR3 DNA is TGTGCCAGCAGCGTAGGGGAGGGTTGGAATCAGCCCCAGCATTTT. Translation gives CASSVGEGWNQPQHF.

The genes are TRBV6-6 and TRBJ1-1; 7 bases are a match to TRBD1. The CDR3 sequence is 14 residues long. CDR1 and CDR2 from the germline V gene are MNHNY and SVGAGI (reference sequence). V dropped 5 bases and J dropped 0; count of bases not matched to a gene: 3. CDR3 DNA sequence: TGTGCCAGCAGTCCCGGACAGGTGAACACTGAAGCTTTCTTT. Its protein is CASSPGQVNTEAFF.

This sequence joins TRBV11-2 and TRBJ1-2; TRBD1 might be the D (6 bases). Germline loops: CDR1 SGHAT, CDR2 FQNNGV. This CDR3 region has 14 residues. The V end was cut by 4 bases, the J end by 1 base, with 10 bases between. As DNA, the CDR3 is TGTGCCAGCAGCTCAGGCAGGGGTAACTATGGCTACACCTTC. Its translation is CASSSGRGNYGYTF.

The V gene is TRBV12-5, the J gene TRBJ1-1; 7 bases fit TRBD1. The V gene's germline CDR1 is LGHNT and CDR2 FRNRAP. This CDR3 region has 12 residues. V was clipped by 10 bases and J by 6 bases; unmatched bases: 8. DNA of the CDR3: TGTGCTACCCGCACAGGGGACGCTGAAGCTTTCTTT. The encoded protein is CATRTGDAEAFF.

The V call is TRBV6-5, the J call TRBJ1-5; D unresolved. Trimming stripped 6 bases from V and 0 bases from J, with 6 bases between. Germline V gene lookup returns CDR1 MNHEY and CDR2 SVGAGI. This CDR3 is built from 13 residues. Written as DNA, the CDR3 is TGTGCCAGCAGCATATTTAGCAATCAGCCCCAGCATTTT. Translating gives CASSIFSNQPQHF.

V usage is TRBV11-1 and J usage is TRBJ1-5; D is unclear. Per germline, CDR1 SGHAT and CDR2 FQDESV (reference sequence). V lost 2 bases and J 5 bases, leaving 7 bases between the germline ends. This CDR3 spans 13 amino acids. The CDR3 is CASSLSAYQPQHF. In DNA, the CDR3 is TGTGCCAGCAGCTTATCAGCTTATCAGCCCCAGCATTTT. Looking up the rest from reference TRBV11-1 and TRBJ1-5 gives the full variable domain: EAEVAQSPRYKITEKSQAVAFWCDPISGHATLYWYRQILGQGPELLVQFQDESVVDDSQLPKDRFSAERLKGVDSTLKIQPAELGDSAMYLCASSLSAYQPQHFGDGTRLSIL.

The V gene is TRBV10-3, the J gene TRBJ1-2; 7 bases map to TRBD1. J lost 2 bases, V lost 6 bases, and 6 bases had no gene match. The germline CDR1 and CDR2 sequences are ENHRY and SYGVKD. This CDR3 region has 14 residues. For the CDR3, the DNA is TGTGCCATCAGCCGCGCGACAGGGAACTATGGCTACACCTTC. Translating gives CAISRATGNYGYTF.

This chain joins TRBV19 and TRBJ1-1; possibly TRBD1 for D (6 bases). The CDR3 totals 14 residues. V shed 5 bases and J shed 5 bases, with 15 bases lying between them. The germline CDR1 and CDR2 sequences are LNHDA and SQIVND (reference sequence). CDR3: CASSAEAQGTEAFF. The CDR3 DNA follows: TGTGCCAGTAGTGCCGAAGCCCAGGGGACTGAAGCTTTCTTT.

Only a few counts were recorded for this clone. This sequence joins TRBV4-1 and TRBJ1-2; no firm D call. The CDR3 loop spans 15 amino acids. The V end was cut by 0 bases, the J end by 2 bases, with 10 bases between. Germline CDR1 is MGHRA and CDR2 is YSYEKL. The CDR3, as DNA: TGCGCCAGCAGCCAAGATGTCCGGATAAACTATGGCTACACCTTC. This codes for CASSQDVRINYGYTF.

The table lists this clone with a count of one. V is TRBV7-8 and J is TRBJ2-1, with TRBD2 matching over 10 bases. The CDR3 is 15 amino acids. Germline V CDR1 and CDR2: SGHVS, FQNEAQ. Unmatched junction bases numbered 7, after V lost 6 bases and J lost 5 bases. DNA of the CDR3: TGTGCCAGCAGGGCTACTAGCGGGATAAACAATGAGCAGTTCTTC. Translation: CASRATSGINNEQFF. Full variable domain (remainder filled in from reference TRBV7-8 and TRBJ2-1): GAGVSQSPRYKVAKRGQDVALRCDPISGHVSLFWYQQALGQGPEFLTYFQNEAQLDKSGLPSDRFFAERPEGSVSTLKIQRTQQEDSAVYLCASRATSGINNEQFFGPGTRLTVL.

This clone was detected only once. The chain couples TRBV2 to TRBJ1-6; no firm D call. This CDR3 is built from 12 residues. V dropped 6 bases and J dropped 9 bases, with 9 bases sitting between them. The germline V gene encodes CDR1 SNHLY and CDR2 FYNNEI. CDR3 sequence (DNA): TGTGCCAGCAGACCTCTTGGTTCACCCCTCCACTTT. Its translation: CASRPLGSPLHF.

The chain combines TRBV6-5 with TRBJ1-2; tentatively, D is TRBD1 (6 bases). Trimming left V 4 bases short and J 8 bases short, with 11 bases between. Per germline, CDR1 MNHEY and CDR2 SVGAGI. This CDR3 is 12 amino acids long. In nucleotides, the CDR3 is TGTGCCAGCAGTTCCTCGGGGGGCGGCTACACCTTC. Its translation: CASSSSGGGYTF.

V and J are TRBV6-1 and TRBJ2-7; D possibly corresponds to TRBD1 (5 bases). The CDR3 consists of 15 residues. Germline CDR1 MNHNS, CDR2 SASEGT. The V gene lost 5 bases and the J gene lost 2 bases, with 16 bases spanning the gap. Written as DNA, the CDR3 is TGTGCCAGCAGTTCCAGGGTCAAACCCGCCTACGAGCAGTACTTC. It is translated as CASSSRVKPAYEQYF.

The chain recombines TRBV6-4 with TRBJ2-2, with D maybe TRBD2 (5 bases). Germline CDR1 reads MRHNA; CDR2 reads SNTAGT. The V end lost 3 bases, the J end lost 6 bases, and 8 bases lay between the germline ends. This CDR3 spans 13 amino acids. The CDR3 protein is CASSEGEAGELFF. In DNA form, the CDR3 reads TGTGCCAGCAGTGAGGGAGAAGCCGGGGAGCTGTTTTTT.

This chain uses TRBV6-4 with TRBJ1-3; D ambiguous. The length of the CDR3 is 14 residues. Trimming cost V 6 bases and J 0 bases, with 9 bases left between them. CDR1 MRHNA and CDR2 SNTAGT come from the germline V gene. CDR3 coding DNA: TGTGCCAGCAGCCCCGGACCCTCTGGAAACACCATATATTTT. The encoded protein is CASSPGPSGNTIYF.

This sequence joins TRBV4-1 and TRBJ1-1; D is possibly TRBD1 (5 bases). The germline CDR1 and CDR2 sequences are MGHRA and YSYEKL. This CDR3 has 14 residues. The V end lost 7 bases, the J end lost 9 bases, and 21 bases lay between the germline ends. This CDR3 is CASTRPGTSPQAFF. For the CDR3, the DNA is TGCGCCAGCACGAGACCCGGGACCTCCCCTCAAGCTTTCTTT.

The gene calls are TRBV15 and TRBJ1-5; 7 bases are shared with TRBD1. The CDR3 is made up of 17 amino acids. The V segment lost 4 bases and the J segment 5 bases; nucleotides outside the gene matches: 14. CDR1 and CDR2 (germline): LNHNV, YYDKDF (reference sequence). The DNA for the CDR3 is TGTGCCACCAGCACTTACGGAACAGGGGCGATTGATCAGCCCCAGCATTTT. Translation gives CATSTYGTGAIDQPQHF.

The CDR3 DNA reads as TGTGCCAGCAGCGCCACGCGGGAGGGTGAAGCTTTCTTT. This encodes CASSATREGEAFF. The V gene is TRBV9, the J gene TRBJ1-1; D is unclear. V was cut by 3 bases and J by 7 bases, with 13 bases left in between. CDR3 length: 13 amino acids. Per germline, CDR1 SGDLS and CDR2 YYNGEE.

V gene TRBV10-3 combines with J gene TRBJ1-5; perhaps TRBD1 as D (5 bases). Germline values: CDR1 ENHRY, CDR2 SYGVKD. With 5 bases removed from V and 5 bases from J, the gap between germline ends came to 13 bases. There are 14 residues in the CDR3. CDR3 DNA: TGTGCCATCAGTCCGACAGAAAATCATCAGCCCCAGCATTTT. Amino acids: CAISPTENHQPQHF.

The chain links TRBV6-4 to TRBJ2-2; D is unclear. V was trimmed by 4 bases and J by 1 base, leaving 7 bases between them. This CDR3 region has 14 residues. The germline V gene encodes CDR1 MRHNA and CDR2 SNTAGT. The CDR3 DNA follows: TGTGCCAGCAGTGGAGAATTGAACACCGGGGAGCTGTTTTTT. Encoded protein: CASSGELNTGELFF.